The rows below give T cell receptor beta chains drawn from one sample of a study of glioma-infiltrating T cells. TCRdb passed the multiplex PCR reads through MiXCR, listing each CDR3 protein once. The table shows about 89,000 distinct CDR3 sequences, with roughly 23% occurring only once. Sample: glioma tissue, nonneoplastic brain tissue, or PBMCs (not recorded which). The receptors originated from a human donor with low-grade glioma or glioblastoma, undergoing nonglioma brain surgery, or in good health (not recorded which). The CDR3 runs from the conserved cysteine through the conserved F or W. Each record gives: V gene, D gene, J gene, CDR3 protein. A D gene is named only where the DNA matches it firmly.

>TRBV12-3/TRBV12-4|TRBD1|TRBJ1-2
CASRGTGFYGYNF
>TRBV2|.|TRBJ1-1
CASSEMGYTEAFF
>TRBV6-1|.|TRBJ2-7
CASSDGTPYEQYF
>TRBV5-1|TRBD1|TRBJ2-2
CASSPMGGQGDTGELFF
>TRBV12-3/TRBV12-4|.|TRBJ2-3
CASSPRPLTRTDTQYF
>TRBV20-1|.|TRBJ1-1
CSARRTMNTEAFF
>TRBV19|.|TRBJ1-5
CASTLVTTNQPQHF
>TRBV7-2|TRBD1|TRBJ2-3
CASSLAWTGPTDTQYF
>TRBV4-1|TRBD2|TRBJ2-2
CASSQKLAGGPGTGELFF
>TRBV2|TRBD2|TRBJ2-2
CGVRWREWTGELFF
>TRBV2|.|TRBJ2-5
CASSEASGYETQYF
>TRBV29-1|TRBD2|TRBJ2-3
CSVGGTSGYYSLTDTQYF
>TRBV12-3/TRBV12-4|TRBD1|TRBJ2-7
CASSPPGQGPNEQYF
>TRBV12-3/TRBV12-4|TRBD2|TRBJ2-1
CASSLRTSGKDEQFF
>TRBV5-6|TRBD2|TRBJ2-2
CASSAGTSGMGELFF
>TRBV2|.|TRBJ2-7
CASSVTYEQYF
>TRBV20-1|.|TRBJ1-1
CSASWQGLNTEAFF
>TRBV5-1|.|TRBJ2-3
CASSRHADTQYF
>TRBV20-1|TRBD2|TRBJ2-7
CSARVAGTSWYEQYF
>TRBV11-2|.|TRBJ2-1
CASSSARHRDNEQFF
>TRBV20-1|TRBD1|TRBJ1-6
CSAQGAGNSPLHF
>TRBV19|TRBD2|TRBJ2-3
CASTRDGGFNTQYF